The clone carrying this T cell receptor (beta chain) has more than one count but fewer than ten. No antigen is known for it. Template switching added a universal primer binding site, and final cDNA carried unique molecular identifiers. TCRdb fed the 5' RACE reads into MiXCR, producing one record per CDR3 protein. The sample has 400,000 to 550,000 distinct CDR3 sequences, around 20% seen once. The sample is drawn from a study of identical twins. Study outcomes and limitations: Weaker excess twin sharing was seen among beta out-of-frame sequences.

V shed 2 bases and J shed 7 bases, with 6 bases lying between them. This CDR3 comprises 12 residues. Germline V gene data show CDR1 as SGDLS and CDR2 as YYNGEE. This sample was shared with a second study, whose subject was T cells expressing NK-cell markers. Turning to that study: Among the eight sequenced donors, seven tested HCMV-seropositive and one tested seronegative. These clonotypes additionally ranked first within the CD3+CD56-NKG2C+ fraction of four donors.

The chain has TRBV9 and TRBJ2-2; no reliable D call. The source is a woman aged 18-29 years in good health. The sequencing sample was made of CD4+ T cells sorted from blood. The CDR3 DNA follows: TGTGCCAGCAGCGTCTATGGCGGGGAGCTGTTTTTT. Translated, it gives CASSVYGGELFF.